Listed below are T cell receptor beta chains from one sample, sequenced in a study of shared clonotypes between healthy human individuals. Profiled with immunoSEQ multiplex PCR; TCRdb holds only in-frame clones, not every one. Here the sample spans around 450,000 clones, roughly 77% being singletons. Source material: PBMCs. Receptor source: a woman between 35 and 50 years old in good health. Some clones in this sample may be carry-over from other donors' samples. Both conserved end residues are part of each CDR3. The order of the fields is J gene, clone size, CDR3 length, D gene, V gene, CDR3 DNA, CDR3 protein. The D gene is left open where the match is weak. Some rows have no size entry. The others give once, few or many, or a class for an expanded clone.

J: TRBJ2-5; size: NA; length: 13; D: NA; V: TRBV6-1; DNA: TGTGCCAGCAGTGAAGAGGGCTTGGAGACCCAGTACTTC; CDR3: CASSEEGLETQYF
J: TRBJ2-5; size: NA; length: 14; D: NA; V: TRBV11-1; DNA: TGTGCCAGCAGCTTAGTGAAGGGCCAAGAGACCCAGTACTTC; CDR3: CASSLVKGQETQYF
J: TRBJ2-1; size: few; length: 16; D: NA; V: TRBV9; DNA: TGTGCCAGCAGCGTAGCGGGGAACTCAGCTTACAATGAGCAGTTCTTC; CDR3: CASSVAGNSAYNEQFF
J: TRBJ2-7; size: NA; length: 16; D: TRBD1; V: TRBV19; DNA: TGTGCCAGTAGTATGTCTGGGACAGGGGGATCCTACGAGCAGTACTTC; CDR3: CASSMSGTGGSYEQYF
J: TRBJ2-3; size: once; length: 16; D: TRBD1; V: TRBV4-1; DNA: TGCGCCAGCAGCCAAGAGGGCAGGGGGCCTGATGATACGCAGTATTTT; CDR3: CASSQEGRGPDDTQYF
J: TRBJ1-5; size: few; length: 14; D: NA; V: TRBV2; DNA: TGTGCCAGCAGGACAGGAACTAGCAATCAGCCCCAGCATTTT; CDR3: CASRTGTSNQPQHF
J: TRBJ2-7; size: many; length: 16; D: NA; V: TRBV7-2; DNA: TGTGCCAGCAGACGGGCTGGTGCGGGAAGCTCCTACGAGCAGTACTTC; CDR3: CASRRAGAGSSYEQYF
J: TRBJ1-6; size: NA; length: 13; D: NA; V: TRBV19; DNA: TGTGCCAGTAGTATGAAGGCTAATTCACCCCTCCACTTT; CDR3: CASSMKANSPLHF
J: TRBJ2-3; size: NA; length: 18; D: TRBD2; V: TRBV28; DNA: TGTGCCAGCAGTTTAGGGCCGTCTAGCGGGAGGCGGGGGGATACGCAGTATTTT; CDR3: CASSLGPSSGRRGDTQYF
J: TRBJ2-3; size: few; length: 15; D: TRBD2; V: TRBV27; DNA: TGTGCCAGCAGTAGCCCCACTAGCGGCACAGATACGCAGTATTTT; CDR3: CASSSPTSGTDTQYF
J: TRBJ2-7; size: NA; length: 16; D: NA; V: TRBV7-7; DNA: TGTGCTAGCAGCCGTAACTTCCCTAGCGACTCCTACGAGCAGTACTTC; CDR3: CASSRNFPSDSYEQYF
J: TRBJ2-7; size: once; length: 16; D: NA; V: TRBV28; DNA: TGTGCCAGCAGTTTGGGGGGGGGCGGCAGCTCCTACGAGCAGTACTTC; CDR3: CASSLGGGGSSYEQYF
J: TRBJ2-7; size: NA; length: 15; D: NA; V: TRBV11-2; DNA: TGTGCCAGCAGCCCGGACCCCACTAGGATCTACGAGCAGTACTTC; CDR3: CASSPDPTRIYEQYF
J: TRBJ2-1; size: NA; length: 16; D: NA; V: TRBV28; DNA: TGTGCCAGCAGTTTAGAAGCTAGCGCCTCCTACAATGAGCAGTTCTTC; CDR3: CASSLEASASYNEQFF
J: TRBJ2-5; size: NA; length: 14; D: NA; V: TRBV4-1; DNA: TGCGCCAGCAGCCAAGCGATTAGCTGGGAGACCCAGTACTTC; CDR3: CASSQAISWETQYF
J: TRBJ2-1; size: NA; length: 13; D: TRBD1; V: TRBV6-6; DNA: TGTGCCAGCAGCTACAGGGGCTCCAATGAGCAGTTCTTC; CDR3: CASSYRGSNEQFF
J: TRBJ1-1; size: NA; length: 15; D: TRBD1; V: TRBV5-1; DNA: TGCGCCAGCAGGGAAGACAGGGCACTGAACACTGAAGCTTTCTTT; CDR3: CASREDRALNTEAFF
J: TRBJ1-5; size: NA; length: 15; D: NA; V: TRBV19; DNA: TGTGCCAGTAGAGCCTTCGGGGGACGCCGTCAGCCCCAGCATTTT; CDR3: CASRAFGGRRQPQHF
J: TRBJ2-7; size: once; length: 15; D: TRBD1; V: TRBV6-6; DNA: TGTGCCAGCAGTTCGGGGACAGGGCGTTCCTACGAGCAGTACTTC; CDR3: CASSSGTGRSYEQYF
J: TRBJ1-1; size: NA; length: 17; D: TRBD1; V: TRBV5-1; DNA: TGCGCCAGCAGCCTATCGCCACAGGGACAGGGAGAGTATGAAGCTTTCTTT; CDR3: CASSLSPQGQGEYEAFF
J: TRBJ2-5; size: NA; length: 14; D: NA; V: TRBV6-1; DNA: TGTGCCAGCAGTGCACTACAGAACTGGGAGACCCAGTACTTC; CDR3: CASSALQNWETQYF
J: TRBJ2-7; size: NA; length: 14; D: NA; V: TRBV19; DNA: TGTGCCAGTAGTATAGACCGGGACGCCTACGAGCAGTACTTC; CDR3: CASSIDRDAYEQYF
J: TRBJ2-5; size: NA; length: 14; D: NA; V: TRBV5-4; DNA: TGTGCCAGCAGCCCCTTGCAGAAAAAAGAGACCCAGTACTTC; CDR3: CASSPLQKKETQYF
J: TRBJ2-7; size: NA; length: 14; D: TRBD1; V: TRBV7-2; DNA: TGTGCCAGCAGCCCTACAGGGGCCGCCTACGAGCAGTACTTC; CDR3: CASSPTGAAYEQYF
J: TRBJ1-5; size: NA; length: 14; D: TRBD1; V: TRBV15; DNA: TGTGCCACCACCGTGGACAGGGGGGATCAGCCCCAGCATTTT; CDR3: CATTVDRGDQPQHF
J: TRBJ2-1; size: NA; length: 13; D: NA; V: TRBV5-1; DNA: TGCGCCAGCAGCTTGGGACTACACAATGAGCAGTTCTTC; CDR3: CASSLGLHNEQFF
J: TRBJ2-7; size: NA; length: 17; D: TRBD2; V: TRBV11-2; DNA: TGTGCCAGCAGCTATGGGGCGGCGGGAGGGGGGCGCGGCGAGCAGTACTTC; CDR3: CASSYGAAGGGRGEQYF
J: TRBJ1-5; size: few; length: 13; D: NA; V: TRBV7-6; DNA: TGTGCCAGCAGCTTGTACGAGAATCAGCCCCAGCATTTT; CDR3: CASSLYENQPQHF
J: TRBJ2-5; size: NA; length: 15; D: TRBD2; V: TRBV5-1; DNA: TGCGCCAGCAGCCATACGGCTAGCGGGGGAGGGACCCAGTACTTC; CDR3: CASSHTASGGGTQYF
J: TRBJ1-4; size: NA; length: 17; D: NA; V: TRBV7-8; DNA: TGTGCCAGCAGCTTACGATTCTTGGACGGACGGAATGAAAAACTGTTTTTT; CDR3: CASSLRFLDGRNEKLFF
J: TRBJ1-5; size: NA; length: 14; D: TRBD1; V: TRBV7-2; DNA: TGTGCCAGCAGCTTGGACAGGTTTAATCAGCCCCAGCATTTT; CDR3: CASSLDRFNQPQHF
J: TRBJ1-1; size: few; length: 13; D: NA; V: TRBV19; DNA: TGTGCCAGTACCTTCAACAGGGACACTGAAGCTTTCTTT; CDR3: CASTFNRDTEAFF
J: TRBJ2-3; size: NA; length: 15; D: NA; V: TRBV5-1; DNA: TGCGCCAGCAGCTTGGAGTCGGGAAGGACAGATACGCAGTATTTT; CDR3: CASSLESGRTDTQYF
J: TRBJ2-7; size: NA; length: 14; D: TRBD2; V: TRBV14; DNA: TGTGCCAGCTCCCTAGGACTAGCGGGCTACGAGCAGTACTTC; CDR3: CASSLGLAGYEQYF
J: TRBJ1-4; size: few; length: 17; D: TRBD1; V: TRBV7-9; DNA: TGTGCCAGCAGCATAGGACAGGGCCGTACAACTAATGAAAAACTGTTTTTT; CDR3: CASSIGQGRTTNEKLFF
J: TRBJ2-2; size: NA; length: 16; D: NA; V: TRBV29-1; DNA: TGCAGCGTGGCAAATGGTGGACCGGGGAACACCGGGGAGCTGTTTTTT; CDR3: CSVANGGPGNTGELFF